A single T cell receptor beta chain is shown here with its context. Its antigen is undetermined. This record comes from a study of tumor-infiltrating lymphocytes in primary liver carcinoma. Study-level information: Staging placed the tumors at T1-T3 N0M0, and they measured about 4.2 to 10 cm across.

Between roughly 17 and 30 mg of unsorted bulk tissue served as the source from which RNA and DNA were co-extracted. Production of TCR beta cDNA used around 500 ng total RNA together with a constant-region primer. A slightly modified ARM-PCR protocol with three nested multiplex PCR rounds produced these TCR beta libraries. Primers for the first two PCR rounds were TRBV1-TRBV30 forward primers and a C-beta reverse primer (about 11 cycles per round). Via MiXCR, TCRdb re-called the multiplex PCR reads, giving one row per CDR3 protein. The data show 45,000 or so distinct CDR3 sequences, about three quarters seen once. Whole-study results and caveats: Tumors significantly exceeded blood in top-250-clone fraction (p = 0.039).

The J segment lost 6 bases and the V segment lost 10 bases, leaving 17 bases of the junction unmatched. This CDR3 is built from 15 residues. Germline assignment: CDR1 SGHVS and CDR2 FQNEAQ. The gene calls are TRBV7-8 and TRBJ2-7, with TRBD2 matching over 8 bases. The sample taken for sequencing was liver tumor tissue from sampling region 2. Specified subset: tumor region T2, inferior pole. The TCR was taken from a middle-aged man with primary liver carcinoma and hepatitis B virus infection. The CDR3 sequence is CANGVTSGARSEQYF. CDR3 coding DNA: TGTGCCAACGGCGTAACTAGCGGAGCTAGGTCCGAGCAGTACTTC.